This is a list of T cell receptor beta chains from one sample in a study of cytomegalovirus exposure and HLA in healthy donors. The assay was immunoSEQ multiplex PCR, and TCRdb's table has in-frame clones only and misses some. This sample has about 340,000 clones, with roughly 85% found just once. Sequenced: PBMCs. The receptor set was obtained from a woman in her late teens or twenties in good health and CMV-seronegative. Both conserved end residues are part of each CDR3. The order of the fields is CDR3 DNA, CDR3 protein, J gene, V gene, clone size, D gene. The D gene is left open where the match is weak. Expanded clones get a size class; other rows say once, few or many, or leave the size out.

DNA: TGTGCCAGCAGTGAAACCATCCAGGTGGTGTTGGGTCAGCCCCAGCATTTT
CDR3: CASSETIQVVLGQPQHF
J: TRBJ1-5
V: TRBV6-1
size: .
D: .

DNA: TGTGCCAGCAAGCGGACAGGGGGGTCCGGGGAGCTGTTTTTT
CDR3: CASKRTGGSGELFF
J: TRBJ2-2
V: TRBV6-5
size: .
D: TRBD1

DNA: TGTGCCAGCAGCCTACGGTGGGGGAGGGACACCGGGGAGCTGTTTTTT
CDR3: CASSLRWGRDTGELFF
J: TRBJ2-2
V: TRBV9
size: .
D: TRBD2

DNA: TGTGCCAGCAGTACCCCAGGGGGCGCAGGCACTGAAGCTTTCTTT
CDR3: CASSTPGGAGTEAFF
J: TRBJ1-1
V: TRBV28
size: .
D: TRBD1

DNA: TGTGCCATCAGTGTTAAGGGGGCGGAGAACGAGCAGTACTTC
CDR3: CAISVKGAENEQYF
J: TRBJ2-7
V: TRBV10-3
size: .
D: TRBD1

DNA: TGTGCCAGCAGTGACCACCGAGGACTGTCGGATGGCTACACCTTC
CDR3: CASSDHRGLSDGYTF
J: TRBJ1-2
V: TRBV6-6
size: .
D: .

DNA: TGTGCCAGCAGCCAAGCTCGCGGCGGACAGGGGTTCTACGAGCAGTACTTC
CDR3: CASSQARGGQGFYEQYF
J: TRBJ2-7
V: TRBV4-2
size: few
D: TRBD1

DNA: TGCGCCAGCAGCTTGGGGCAGGGGAACCCCAACGTCCTGACTTTC
CDR3: CASSLGQGNPNVLTF
J: TRBJ2-6
V: TRBV5-1
size: .
D: .

DNA: TGTGCCAGCAGCCTCGGACTAGCGGGAGATACTGAGCAGTTCTTC
CDR3: CASSLGLAGDTEQFF
J: TRBJ2-1
V: TRBV7-8
size: .
D: TRBD2

DNA: TGTGCCAGCAGCTTAGTAGTTGGGACATCTGGAAACACCATATATTTT
CDR3: CASSLVVGTSGNTIYF
J: TRBJ1-3
V: TRBV7-8
size: .
D: .

DNA: TGTGCCAGCAGTTTCAGCGGTATGAACACTGAAGCTTTCTTT
CDR3: CASSFSGMNTEAFF
J: TRBJ1-1
V: TRBV28
size: once
D: .

DNA: TGTGCCAGCAGCTGGGACAGGGATCAGCCCCAGCATTTT
CDR3: CASSWDRDQPQHF
J: TRBJ1-5
V: TRBV7-8
size: few
D: TRBD1

DNA: TGTGCCAGCAGTCATGGGGGGACTGGAAACACCATATATTTT
CDR3: CASSHGGTGNTIYF
J: TRBJ1-3
V: TRBV28
size: .
D: .

DNA: TGTGCCAGCTCACTCAGGGACAGGAAAAAGACGGGTAGCAATCAGCCCCAGCATTTT
CDR3: CASSLRDRKKTGSNQPQHF
J: TRBJ1-5
V: TRBV18
size: .
D: TRBD1

DNA: TGCGCCAGCAGCTCCGCCCCCGCCGGGACTAGCGGGAGCTACGAGCAGTACTTC
CDR3: CASSSAPAGTSGSYEQYF
J: TRBJ2-7
V: TRBV5-1
size: .
D: TRBD2

DNA: TGTCCTCTTGGTGGTAGCGGGACGGATGAGCAGTTCTTC
CDR3: CPLGGSGTDEQFF
J: TRBJ2-1
V: TRBV27
size: .
D: TRBD2

DNA: TGTGCCAGCAGCTTACTCAGTGAGCAGTTCTTC
CDR3: CASSLLSEQFF
J: TRBJ2-1
V: TRBV7-9
size: .
D: .

DNA: TGTGCCAGCAGTTACTCGGGACAGGGAGCCTATGAGCAGTTCTTC
CDR3: CASSYSGQGAYEQFF
J: TRBJ2-1
V: TRBV6-5
size: .
D: TRBD1